The 10 T cell receptor beta chains given below trace back to one sample, sequenced in a study of cytomegalovirus exposure and HLA in healthy donors. The PCR used 60 Vbeta and 13 Jbeta primers. The data were produced by immunoSEQ multiplex PCR, yet TCRdb's version contains in-frame clones alone and is incomplete. The sample contains roughly 120,000 clones, around 67% of which appear only once. Sequencing used PBMCs. These receptors came from a woman between 40 and 55 years old in good health and CMV-seronegative.

V usage is TRBV7-2 and J usage is TRBJ1-3, with D perhaps TRBD1 (6 bases). Per the germline V gene, CDR1 is SGHTA and CDR2 is FQGNSA. The CDR3 spans 15 residues. With 6 bases removed from V and 0 bases from J, the gap between germline ends came to 12 bases. The CDR3 DNA is TGTGCCAGCAGGGGGATGGGGGCCTCTGGAAACACCATATATTTT. Its translation: CASRGMGASGNTIYF.

The chain has TRBV4-2 and TRBJ1-3; D gene unclear. Between the trimmed V and J ends, which lost 0 bases and 0 bases, there was a span of 15 bases. The germline CDR1 and CDR2 sequences are LGHNA and YNFKEQ. There are 18 residues in the CDR3. The CDR3 DNA sequence: TGTGCCAGCAGCCAAGAGGTCCTTCAGGTTCCCTCTGGAAACACCATATATTTT. It yields the protein CASSQEVLQVPSGNTIYF.

There are a few counts of this clone. This chain links TRBV27 with TRBJ2-7; tentative D call: TRBD1 (6 bases). This CDR3 region has 15 residues. Germline values: CDR1 MNHEY, CDR2 SMNVEV (reference sequence). V was pared by 2 bases and J by 2 bases, with 13 bases between. CDR3 coding DNA: TGTGCCAGCAGTTTAAGGGGGAACCCTCCCTACGAGCAGTACTTC. Translating it yields CASSLRGNPPYEQYF.

The rearrangement uses TRBV4-3 and TRBJ2-1; a possible D gene is TRBD2 (6 bases). This CDR3 contains 15 residues. Germline lookup yields CDR1 LGHNA and CDR2 YSLEER. V lost 0 bases and J lost 2, with 8 bases in between. The CDR3 spells CASSQDPGAYNEQFF. The CDR3 DNA reads as TGCGCCAGCAGCCAAGACCCGGGAGCCTACAATGAGCAGTTCTTC.

The V call is TRBV9, the J call TRBJ2-1; 10 bases are a match to TRBD1. Germline V lookup: CDR1 SGDLS, CDR2 YYNGEE. The CDR3 is made up of 13 amino acids. The V and J ends lost 7 bases and 9 bases, in that order; junction bases with no gene match: 7. The CDR3 is CASSLDRGREQFF. DNA for the CDR3: TGTGCCAGCTCTCTCGACAGGGGGCGTGAGCAGTTCTTC. The variable domain in full, completed from reference TRBV9 and TRBJ2-1, reads DSGVTQTPKHLITATGQRVTLRCSPRSGDLSVYWYQQSLDQGLQFLIQYYNGEERAKGNILERFSAQQFPDLHSELNLSSLELGDSALYFCASSLDRGREQFFGPGTRLTVL.

The chain recombines TRBV11-2 with TRBJ1-3; D possibly corresponds to TRBD1 (6 bases). The V end lost 3 bases, the J end lost 0 bases, and 12 bases lay between the germline ends. The CDR3 is made up of 16 amino acids. Germline CDR1 and CDR2: SGHAT and FQNNGV. In DNA form, the CDR3 reads TGTGCCAGCAGCTTCACCAGGGGTCTCTCTGGAAACACCATATATTTT. It encodes CASSFTRGLSGNTIYF.

CDR3 residues: CASSYDRDPYEQYF. The DNA for the CDR3 is TGTGCCAGCAGTTATGACAGGGATCCATACGAGCAGTACTTC. This chain uses TRBV6-5 with TRBJ2-7; TRBD1 aligns across 7 bases. The length of the CDR3 is 14 residues. V lost 3 bases to trimming and J lost 4 bases; unmatched junction nucleotides: 6. Germline V lookup: CDR1 MNHEY, CDR2 SVGAGI.

This clone has only a few counts. The chain uses TRBV6-5 and TRBJ2-7; perhaps TRBD2 as D (6 bases). This CDR3 has 13 residues. V lost 5 bases to trimming and J lost 7 bases, with 15 bases between them. Looked up from germline, CDR1 is MNHEY and CDR2 is SVGAGI. CDR3 in amino acids: CASSANPSGEQYF. For the CDR3, the DNA is TGTGCCAGCAGTGCTAACCCGAGCGGGGAGCAGTACTTC.

This clone has more than one count but fewer than ten. The chain recombines TRBV5-4 with TRBJ2-2; D might be TRBD2 (5 bases). CDR1 and CDR2 from the germline V gene are SGHNT and YYREEE (reference sequence). The CDR3 spans 14 residues. V lost 4 bases, J lost 3 bases, and 10 bases lay in between. The CDR3 protein is CASSLGLHTGELFF. The CDR3 region has the DNA TGTGCCAGCAGCCTAGGACTCCACACCGGGGAGCTGTTTTTT.

The chain is built from TRBV16 and TRBJ1-2; D not resolved. The CDR3 consists of 13 residues. Germline CDR1 is KGHSY and CDR2 is FQNENV. Trimming left V 0 bases short and J 5 bases short, with 7 bases between. CDR3 protein: CASSQSTAYGYTF. The CDR3 nucleotides are TGTGCCAGCAGCCAATCCACAGCTTATGGCTACACCTTC.